This is a list of T cell receptor beta chains from one sample in a study of OX40 agonist ivuxolimab in advanced cancers. Produced via immunoSEQ multiplex PCR; TCRdb's table is partial and in-frame only. The data hold tens of thousands of clones, with 70% to 90% observed a single time. Sequences were derived from CD4+ or CD8+ T cells sorted from blood, sampled in a trial of the OX40 agonist ivuxolimab. The receptor source for this set is an adult with an advanced solid tumor such as melanoma, head and neck, liver or kidney cancer. The CDR3 runs from the conserved cysteine through the conserved F or W. D genes are given only for firm matches. Size tells how often a clone was seen (once, few, many) or the class of an expanded clone, and some rows leave it out.

DNA,CDR3,size,V,D,J
TGCGCCAGCAGCTCGGATACCGGGACTCCAAACAATGAGCAGTTCTTC,CASSSDTGTPNNEQFF,once,TRBV5-1,-,TRBJ2-1
TGTGCCAGTAGTATAGATCTGAGCCGGGGGGGGACCCAGTACTTC,CASSIDLSRGGTQYF,-,TRBV19,TRBD2,TRBJ2-5
TGTGCCTGGAGTGCCCTCACCTCCAGGGGGGTTGGAACTAATGAAAAACTGTTTTTT,CAWSALTSRGVGTNEKLFF,-,TRBV30,TRBD1,TRBJ1-4
TGTGCCAGCAGCCTACGGGGACAGGGCCAAAAAGATGAGCAGTTCTTC,CASSLRGQGQKDEQFF,once,TRBV7-6,TRBD1,TRBJ2-1
TGCAGCGTCCTGGATTTCTATGGCTACACCTTC,CSVLDFYGYTF,-,TRBV29-1,-,TRBJ1-2
TGTGCCAGCAGCGCTGCAGGCGGGGCTGAAGCTTTCTTT,CASSAAGGAEAFF,-,TRBV2,-,TRBJ1-1
TGCGCCAGCAGTCAAGGACTCAATTCACCCCTCCACTTT,CASSQGLNSPLHF,-,TRBV23-1,-,TRBJ1-6
TGTGCCAGCAGCCCTCCCCATGGGACGCAGTATTTT,CASSPPHGTQYF,-,TRBV6-1,-,TRBJ2-3
TGCGCCAGCAGCTTGCTCAGCACAGATACGCAGTATTTT,CASSLLSTDTQYF,-,TRBV5-1,-,TRBJ2-3
TGTGCCAGCAGCTTCGACCCCCCCGGGGAGCTGTTTTTT,CASSFDPPGELFF,-,TRBV5-4,-,TRBJ2-2
TGCAGCGTTGATGGGACAGGCTGGGGGGAGCAGTACTTC,CSVDGTGWGEQYF,-,TRBV29-1,TRBD1,TRBJ2-7
TGTGCCAGCTCACCACCGTTCGCAGGGGGCTTCTATGGCTACACCTTC,CASSPPFAGGFYGYTF,-,TRBV18,TRBD1,TRBJ1-2
TGTGCCAGCAGTTACCGCTCTGAAAACTATGGCTACACCTTC,CASSYRSENYGYTF,-,TRBV6-5,-,TRBJ1-2
TGTGCCAGCAGCTTGACAGGGTCTACCGGGGAGCTGTTTTTT,CASSLTGSTGELFF,-,TRBV11-2,TRBD1,TRBJ2-2
TGTGCCAGCAGGAGAAACACCGGGGAGCTGTTTTTT,CASRRNTGELFF,-,TRBV6-5,-,TRBJ2-2
TGTGCCAGCAGCTTACTAAGGGCTGGAAACACCATATATTTT,CASSLLRAGNTIYF,-,TRBV11-2,-,TRBJ1-3
TGCGCCAGCAGCCAAGGAGGGACCTACGAGCAGTACTTC,CASSQGGTYEQYF,once,TRBV4-1,-,TRBJ2-7
TGTGCCAGCAGCTTATCCGGGACGACGGATGGCTACACCTTC,CASSLSGTTDGYTF,-,TRBV7-9,-,TRBJ1-2
TGCGCCAGCAGCTTGGATATCCACGAGCAGTACTTC,CASSLDIHEQYF,-,TRBV5-1,-,TRBJ2-7
TGCGCCAGCAGCTCCTCTATAGTGAACACTGAAGCTTTCTTT,CASSSSIVNTEAFF,-,TRBV5-1,-,TRBJ1-1
TGTGCCAGCAGCCAAGCGGCGGGGGGTCGAGAGACCCAGTACTTC,CASSQAAGGRETQYF,-,TRBV4-2,TRBD2,TRBJ2-5
TGTGCCAGCAGGACCTTGGGGGCACCTAATGAAAAACTGTTTTTT,CASRTLGAPNEKLFF,-,TRBV2,-,TRBJ1-4
TGCGCCAGCAGCTTGAGTAGCGGGGGAATAGACACCGGGGAGCTGTTTTTT,CASSLSSGGIDTGELFF,-,TRBV5-1,TRBD2,TRBJ2-2
TGTGCCAGTAGTAAAAGACGAGGGGGAGAAGAAAACACCATATATTTT,CASSKRRGGEENTIYF,-,TRBV19,-,TRBJ1-3
TGTGCCAGCAGCTTAGGGCCGATCACTGAAGCTTTCTTT,CASSLGPITEAFF,few,TRBV11-3,-,TRBJ1-1
TGTGCCAGCAGCTCCCAGAACATTGGTACGCAGTATTTT,CASSSQNIGTQYF,-,TRBV7-2,-,TRBJ2-3
TGTGCCAGCAGCGGGGGACCGCCAGAGACCCAGTACTTC,CASSGGPPETQYF,-,TRBV5-6,-,TRBJ2-5
TGTGCCAGCAGCTCTAGTGGTACAGGGGTGCTTGGGGCCAACGTCCTGACTTTC,CASSSSGTGVLGANVLTF,-,TRBV14,TRBD1,TRBJ2-6
TGTGCCAGTACCTCTACAGGGGGCCCTTATGGCTACACCTTC,CASTSTGGPYGYTF,-,TRBV19,TRBD1,TRBJ1-2
TGTGCCAGCTCACCGAATCAGGGGAACACTGAAGCTTTCTTT,CASSPNQGNTEAFF,-,TRBV18,-,TRBJ1-1
TGCGCCAGCAGTGAGTTGGCGGGGGCAACAAGCTCCTACAATGAGCAGTTCTTC,CASSELAGATSSYNEQFF,-,TRBV10-1,-,TRBJ2-1
TGTGCCAGCAGACCGGGACAGAAGAACACTGAAGCTTTCTTT,CASRPGQKNTEAFF,-,TRBV6-1,TRBD1,TRBJ1-1
TGCAGCGTTGGGGGCGCCACAGCTGGAAACACCATATATTTT,CSVGGATAGNTIYF,-,TRBV29-1,-,TRBJ1-3
TGTGCCAGCAGCTTGGCCGCCGGGGCTGGCACTGAAGCTTTCTTT,CASSLAAGAGTEAFF,-,TRBV5-5,-,TRBJ1-1
TGTGCCAGCAGCCCCCCCCAGGGGCTGGAGACCCAGTACTTC,CASSPPQGLETQYF,-,TRBV7-2,-,TRBJ2-5
TGTGCCAGCACAAACAAGGGGGGTTTAGTCACTGAAGCTTTCTTT,CASTNKGGLVTEAFF,-,TRBV6-5,-,TRBJ1-1
TGTGCCACTCACAGGGGGCGAAGGGATCAGCCCCAGCATTTT,CATHRGRRDQPQHF,-,TRBV2,TRBD1,TRBJ1-5
TGCGCCACTCGTCAGGGTAGCACAGATACGCAGTATTTT,CATRQGSTDTQYF,-,TRBV10-2,-,TRBJ2-3
TGTGCCAGCAGTTACTCGACTGCAACTTACGAGCAGTACTTC,CASSYSTATYEQYF,-,TRBV6-5,-,TRBJ2-7
TGTGCCAGCAGACCCACAGGGGGCCCTGAAGCTTTCTTT,CASRPTGGPEAFF,-,TRBV6-5,TRBD1,TRBJ1-1
TGTGCCAGCAGCCGCAGGGTCGGTGAAAAACTGTTTTTT,CASSRRVGEKLFF,once,TRBV9,-,TRBJ1-4
TGTGCCAGCAGCGTAGGGGGGACAGGGCGGAACGAGCAGTACTTC,CASSVGGTGRNEQYF,-,TRBV9,TRBD1,TRBJ2-7
TGTGCCTGGAGCAACCGAGAGGGGAAGCAGTACTTC,CAWSNREGKQYF,-,TRBV30,-,TRBJ2-7
TGTGCCAGCAGTGCCCGAGGCGACTACGAGCAGTACTTC,CASSARGDYEQYF,-,TRBV2,-,TRBJ2-7
TGTGCAAGTCGCTTGGGAGGGTCGAGTAGCAATCAGCCCCAGCATTTT,CASRLGGSSSNQPQHF,-,TRBV12-2,-,TRBJ1-5
TGCGCCAGCTCGCCCTCAGGGGCCAGTGAGCAGTTCTTC,CASSPSGASEQFF,once,TRBV10-1,-,TRBJ2-1
TGTGCCAGCACCCAGGGACTCGGGGGTTACGAGCAGTACTTC,CASTQGLGGYEQYF,-,TRBV6-5,-,TRBJ2-7
TGTGCCAGCAGCCCAAAGACAGGGGGTACTGAAGCTTTCTTT,CASSPKTGGTEAFF,-,TRBV7-3,TRBD1,TRBJ1-1